The 14 T cell receptor beta chains below all came from one sample that was sequenced in a study of blood T cell repertoires in COVID-19. Only in-frame clones appear in the TCRdb table, and some are missing; sequencing was by immunoSEQ multiplex PCR. The sample has around 250,000 clones, about 90% seen once; the top ten hold over 3.5%. The material sequenced was PBMCs or T cells enriched from blood (not recorded which). These receptors all come from a woman aged 30 to 39 with acute COVID-19.

The table lists this clone with a count of one. The sample has other DNA sequences that encode this CDR3 too. The chain has TRBV28 and TRBJ2-7; no firm D call. Germline V gives CDR1 MDHEN, CDR2 SYDVKM. V was trimmed by 2 bases and J by 0 bases, leaving 8 bases between them. The CDR3 consists of 14 residues. The CDR3 DNA is TGTGCCAGCAGTTTAGGTGACACCTCCTACGAGCAGTACTTC. Its protein is CASSLGDTSYEQYF.

V and J are TRBV28 and TRBJ2-2, with TRBD2 identical over 13 bases. The V segment lost 6 bases and the J segment 6 bases; nucleotides outside the gene matches: 10. Germline V gene data show CDR1 as MDHEN and CDR2 as SYDVKM. The CDR3 is 17 amino acids. CDR3 amino acids: CASRTGGLAGDSGELFF. DNA of the CDR3: TGTGCCAGCAGGACAGGTGGACTAGCGGGAGATTCCGGGGAGCTGTTTTTT.

A remark on this clone: Other DNA sequences within the sample encode an identical CDR3. The chain links TRBV7-2 to TRBJ1-1; a possible D gene is TRBD1 (5 bases). Trimming left V 4 bases short and J 3 bases short, with 9 bases between. The CDR3 loop spans 13 amino acids. Germline CDR1 is SGHTA and CDR2 is FQGNSA. This chain's CDR3 is CASSSQGDTEAFF. DNA of the CDR3: TGTGCCAGCAGCTCCCAAGGGGACACTGAAGCTTTCTTT.

CDR3 in amino acids: CASERESDTGELFF. The CDR3 coding sequence is TGTGCCAGCGAGCGGGAGTCGGACACCGGGGAGCTGTTTTTT. This chain connects TRBV5-4 to TRBJ2-2, with 8 bases lining up with TRBD2. Unmatched junction bases numbered 5, after V lost 7 bases and J lost 3 bases. CDR3 length: 14 residues. Germline V gives CDR1 SGHNT, CDR2 YYREEE (reference sequence). Full variable domain (missing parts from reference TRBV5-4 and TRBJ2-2): ETGVTQSPTHLIKTRGQQVTLRCSSQSGHNTVSWYQQALGQGPQFIFQYYREEENGRGNFPPRFSGLQFPNYSSELNVNALELDDSALYLCASERESDTGELFFGEGSRLTVL.

In its sample, this clone was seen once. The genes are TRBV2 and TRBJ1-6; the D gene is possibly TRBD1 (6 bases). This CDR3 region has 18 residues. Per the germline V gene, CDR1 is SNHLY and CDR2 is FYNNEI. V was clipped by 4 bases and J by 0 bases, with 16 bases between them. CDR3 sequence (DNA): TGTGCCAGCAGTGCTATACGGGACACCGGCTCCTATAATTCACCCCTCCACTTT. Translation gives CASSAIRDTGSYNSPLHF. Together with reference TRBV2 and TRBJ1-6, the CDR3 gives the full variable domain: EPEVTQTPSHQVTQMGQEVILRCVPISNHLYFYWYRQILGQKVEFLVSFYNNEISEKSEIFDDQFSVERPDGSNFTLKIRSTKLEDSAMYFCASSAIRDTGSYNSPLHFGNGTRLTVT.

This chain uses TRBV28 with TRBJ2-1; 9 nucleotides line up with TRBD2. Germline-derived CDR1 and CDR2 are MDHEN and SYDVKM. The CDR3 loop spans 14 amino acids. After removal of 11 bases from V and 5 bases from J, the junction contained 10 bases not matched to a gene. CDR3 amino acids: CASTEVAGDNEQFF. In DNA form, the CDR3 reads TGTGCCTCCACGGAGGTAGCGGGAGACAATGAGCAGTTCTTC.

This clone was detected only once. The rearrangement links TRBV7-6 to TRBJ1-1; maybe TRBD1 (5 bases). This CDR3 comprises 14 residues. The V gene lost 1 base and the J gene lost 4 bases, with 10 bases spanning the gap. CDR1 and CDR2 from the germline V gene are SGHVS and FNYEAQ. CDR3 protein: CASSLVLGGTEAFF. The CDR3 bases are TGTGCCAGCAGCTTAGTTCTGGGGGGCACTGAAGCTTTCTTT.

V usage is TRBV7-8 and J usage is TRBJ2-7, with 10 bases fitting TRBD1. The CDR3 contains 14 residues. After removal of 4 bases from V and 11 bases from J, the junction contained 11 bases not matched to a gene. Per the germline V gene, CDR1 is SGHVS and CDR2 is FQNEAQ. CDR3 DNA sequence: TGTGCCAGCAGCTCAGGACAGGGGGACCCGAAGGAGTACTTC. Its protein is CASSSGQGDPKEYF.

The CDR3 bases are TGTGCCAGCAGCTTGGGACTACAGAACACCGGGGAGCTGTTTTTT. Translating gives CASSLGLQNTGELFF. The rearrangement uses TRBV5-4 and TRBJ2-2, with D maybe TRBD2 (5 bases). Germline CDR1 reads SGHNT; CDR2 reads YYREEE (reference sequence). The CDR3 extends over 15 amino acids. With 0 bases removed from V and 1 base from J, the gap between germline ends came to 7 bases.

The chain has TRBV3-1 (or the pseudogene TRBV3-2) and TRBJ1-4; the D gene is possibly TRBD1 (5 bases). CDR1 and CDR2 from the germline V gene are LGHDT and YNNKEL (reference sequence). Trimming took off 4 bases at V and 7 bases at J, with 13 bases between the two ends. CDR3 length equals 14 residues. The CDR3 is CASSLQGSVEKLFF. The CDR3 region has the DNA TGTGCCAGCAGCCTCCAGGGTTCGGTTGAAAAACTGTTTTTT.

This rearrangement joins TRBV13 to TRBJ2-3; D is perhaps TRBD2 (5 bases). Germline V gene sequence: CDR1 PRHDT, CDR2 FYEKMQ (reference sequence). The CDR3 covers 14 residues. The V and J ends lost 4 bases and 5 bases respectively, with 13 bases between them. The chain's CDR3 is CASSSTDWGDTQYF. CDR3 nucleotide sequence: TGTGCCAGCAGCTCTACGGACTGGGGAGATACGCAGTATTTT.

The table lists this clone with a count of one. The rearrangement joins TRBV28 to TRBJ2-1, with 12 bases fitting TRBD1. The CDR3 sequence is 23 residues long. The germline V gene has CDR1 MDHEN and CDR2 SYDVKM. The trim removed 6 bases at V and 0 bases at J, leaving 24 bases unmatched. CDR3 sequence (DNA): TGTGCCAGCAGCGACGGGACAGGGGGCCACTGGCCTAGCGTTACCTCCTCCTACAATGAGCAGTTCTTC. Amino acids: CASSDGTGGHWPSVTSSYNEQFF.

V gene TRBV28 combines with J gene TRBJ2-1; TRBD2 matches at 10 bases. V lost 7 bases to trimming and J lost 1 base; unmatched junction nucleotides: 10. CDR1 and CDR2 from the germline V gene are MDHEN and SYDVKM. CDR3 length: 17 residues. CDR3 in amino acids: CASKASGSGGSYNEQFF. The CDR3 coding sequence is TGTGCCAGCAAAGCTAGCGGGAGCGGTGGTTCCTACAATGAGCAGTTCTTC. Full variable domain (outside the CDR3, taken from reference TRBV28 and TRBJ2-1): DVKVTQSSRYLVKRTGEKVFLECVQDMDHENMFWYRQDPGLGLRLIYFSYDVKMKEKGDIPEGYSVSREKKERFSLILESASTNQTSMYLCASKASGSGGSYNEQFFGPGTRLTVL.

The chain has TRBV29-1 and TRBJ2-1, with 7 bases lining up with TRBD1. This CDR3 has 12 residues. V was pared by 6 bases and J by 6 bases, with 5 bases of the junction left unmatched. The V gene's germline CDR1 is SQVTM and CDR2 ANQGSEA. The CDR3 nucleotides read TGCAGCGTCGGTGGGACAGCCAATGAGCAGTTCTTC. Translating gives CSVGGTANEQFF.